Shown below are 22 T cell receptor beta chains from a single sample sequenced in a study of human T cells and chemical hapten exposure. The time point was: patch test 1, 2 weeks after DPC sensitization. Sample treatment: therapeutic diphenylcyclopropenone sensitization with weekly scalp DPC. TCRdb independently ran MiXCR on the RACE reads; one entry per CDR3 protein. The sample includes some 340,000 distinct CDR3 sequences, around 7% of them seen just once. This specimen was whole blood, taken in connection with sensitization to the hapten diphenylcyclopropenone (DPC). These receptors came from a woman between 18 and 30 years old with alopecia areata. Some clones in this sample may be carry-over from other donors' samples.

This rearrangement joins TRBV7-2 to TRBJ2-3; perhaps TRBD2 as D (6 bases). V lost 8 bases to trimming and J lost 6 bases, with 18 bases between them. The CDR3 totals 14 residues. CDR1 and CDR2 (germline): SGHTA, FQGNSA. CDR3 DNA sequence: TGTGCCAGCCGATCCGGGACTCTCAGGGATACGCAGTATTTT. This sequence encodes CASRSGTLRDTQYF.

At least ten counts were recorded for this clonotype. This chain links TRBV19 with TRBJ1-4; D gene ambiguous. V was trimmed by 3 bases and J by 6 bases, leaving 11 bases between them. In germline, CDR1 is LNHDA, CDR2 SQIVND (reference sequence). CDR3 length: 14 amino acids. The chain's CDR3 is CASSMVFVDEKLFF. The CDR3 DNA sequence: TGTGCCAGTAGTATGGTCTTCGTAGATGAAAAACTGTTTTTT. Filled out from reference TRBV19 and TRBJ1-4, the complete variable domain reads DGGITQSPKYLFRKEGQNVTLSCEQNLNHDAMYWYRQDPGQGLRLIYYSQIVNDFQKGDIAEGYSVSREKKESFPLTVTSAQKNPTAFYLCASSMVFVDEKLFFGSGTQLSVL.

This sequence joins TRBV2 and TRBJ2-6; D unresolved. Germline V gene data show CDR1 as SNHLY and CDR2 as FYNNEI. Trimming pared 4 bases from V and 2 bases from J, leaving 9 bases between. The CDR3 runs to 15 residues. The chain's CDR3 is CASSAKWAGANVLTF. CDR3 bases: TGTGCCAGCAGTGCTAAGTGGGCTGGGGCCAACGTCCTGACTTTC.

This clonotype was counted between two and nine times. J is TRBJ1-4 and V is TRBV4-1; the D is unclear. Germline CDR1 is MGHRA and CDR2 is YSYEKL. V was clipped by 4 bases and J by 4 bases, with 10 bases between them. The CDR3 has 14 residues. CDR3 DNA sequence: TGCGCCAGCAGCCCTTCTGGGTATAATGAAAAACTGTTTTTT. It is translated as CASSPSGYNEKLFF.

The rearrangement links TRBV2 to TRBJ1-2, with 7 positions matching TRBD1. Trimming at V came to 5 bases and at J to 5 bases, leaving 5 bases not matched to a gene. This CDR3 has 13 amino acids. The germline V gene encodes CDR1 SNHLY and CDR2 FYNNEI. The CDR3 sequence is CASSWTGLYGYTF. In DNA, the CDR3 is TGTGCCAGCAGTTGGACAGGCCTTTATGGCTACACCTTC. The full variable domain, completed using reference TRBV2 and TRBJ1-2, is EPEVTQTPSHQVTQMGQEVILRCVPISNHLYFYWYRQILGQKVEFLVSFYNNEISEKSEIFDDQFSVERPDGSNFTLKIRSTKLEDSAMYFCASSWTGLYGYTFGSGTRLTVV.

This clonotype was recorded a few times. The chain carries TRBV7-9 and TRBJ1-6; 8 bases agree with TRBD1. Losses at the gene ends were 8 bases for V and 7 bases for J; bases not matched to a gene: 1. This CDR3 has 12 residues. Germline values: CDR1 SEHNR, CDR2 FQNEAQ (reference sequence). The CDR3 DNA reads TGTGCCAGCGGACAGGGAAATTCACCCCTCCACTTT. Translating gives CASGQGNSPLHF.

The sample holds a few counts of this clonotype. The chain is built from TRBV5-4 and TRBJ2-7; TRBD2 might be the D (5 bases). This CDR3 has 14 amino acids. Germline values: CDR1 SGHNT, CDR2 YYREEE (reference sequence). With 4 bases removed from V and 0 bases from J, the gap between germline ends came to 11 bases. The CDR3 nucleotides are TGTGCCAGCAGCCGGGTTCGGGACTCCTACGAGCAGTACTTC. The encoded protein is CASSRVRDSYEQYF.

This clonotype has only a few counts. The rearrangement links TRBV5-5 to TRBJ2-5; 11 nucleotides line up with TRBD2. This CDR3 is built from 16 residues. The J segment lost 5 bases and the V segment lost 4 bases, leaving 10 bases of the junction unmatched. Germline V gene data show CDR1 as SGHKS and CDR2 as YYEKEE (reference sequence). This chain's CDR3 is CASSHLLAGGSETQYF. CDR3 nucleotides: TGTGCCAGCAGCCATCTGCTAGCGGGGGGATCGGAGACCCAGTACTTC.

This clonotype appeared a few times. The rearrangement joins TRBV7-9 to TRBJ1-1, with D possibly matching TRBD1 (6 bases). The V end lost 5 bases, the J end lost 4 bases, and 23 bases lay between the germline ends. This CDR3 has 17 residues. Germline V lookup: CDR1 SEHNR, CDR2 FQNEAQ (reference sequence). The CDR3 loop is CASSTHRASVGGTEAFF. CDR3 DNA sequence: TGTGCCAGCAGCACCCACAGGGCTTCCGTTGGGGGCACTGAAGCTTTCTTT.

Many counts were recorded for this clonotype. V is TRBV29-1 and J is TRBJ2-2; 8 bases map to TRBD1. The V segment lost 7 bases and the J segment 7 bases; nucleotides outside the gene matches: 5. Germline CDR1 and CDR2: SQVTM and ANQGSEA. This CDR3 is 12 amino acids long. CDR3 sequence (DNA): TGCAGCGGACGGACAGGGAACGGGGAGCTGTTTTTT. As protein: CSGRTGNGELFF.

In DNA form, the CDR3 reads TGTGCCAGCGGACGGACCGGCACCGGGGAGCTGTTTTTT. It translates to CASGRTGTGELFF. The chain recombines TRBV9 with TRBJ2-2; the D is unclear. CDR3 length equals 13 residues. The germline CDR1 and CDR2 sequences are SGDLS and YYNGEE. V gave up 7 bases and J gave up 4 bases, with 11 bases separating them.

This clonotype was found many times. The chain has TRBV9 and TRBJ2-3, with 9 bases identical to TRBD2. Germline V gene lookup returns CDR1 SGDLS and CDR2 YYNGEE. CDR3 length: 15 amino acids. The V segment lost 3 bases and the J segment 2 bases; nucleotides outside the gene matches: 4. Here the CDR3 reads CASSERGAPTDTQYF. The CDR3 DNA is TGTGCCAGCAGCGAGCGGGGGGCTCCCACAGATACGCAGTATTTT.

The chain employs TRBV15 and TRBJ1-4; 10 nucleotides agree with TRBD1. The CDR3 totals 16 residues. J lost 8 bases, V lost 3 bases, and 9 bases had no gene match. Germline assignment: CDR1 LNHNV and CDR2 YYDKDF (reference sequence). DNA of the CDR3: TGTGCCACCAGCAGCGGTTGGGACAGGGGAAAGGAAAAACTGTTTTTT. As protein: CATSSGWDRGKEKLFF.

The J gene is TRBJ1-5, the V gene TRBV6-6, with D perhaps matching TRBD1 (5 bases). CDR1 is MNHNY, CDR2 SVGAGI, per germline (reference sequence). V was cut by 6 bases and J by 7 bases, with 10 bases left in between. The CDR3 length is 12 residues. The CDR3 loop reads CASRSGEQPQHF. As DNA, the CDR3 is TGTGCCAGCAGATCGGGGGAGCAGCCCCAGCATTTT.

This clonotype was seen ten or more times. The rearrangement links TRBV5-1 to TRBJ1-1, with a tentative D call TRBD1 (5 bases). Germline V gene data show CDR1 as SGHRS and CDR2 as YFSETQ. V lost 5 bases to trimming and J lost 4 bases, with 15 bases between them. This CDR3 comprises 14 residues. The CDR3 reads CASSQNSGTTEAFF. The CDR3, as DNA: TGCGCCAGCAGTCAGAATTCAGGGACCACTGAAGCTTTCTTT.

J is TRBJ2-3 and V is TRBV7-2, with TRBD1 matching over 8 bases. There are 15 residues in the CDR3. V gave up 4 bases and J gave up 1 base; unmatched junction bases: 4. Germline loops: CDR1 SGHTA, CDR2 FQGNSA. The CDR3 coding sequence is TGTGCCAGCAGCTCAGGGGGCATAGGCACAGATACGCAGTATTTT. Its translation: CASSSGGIGTDTQYF.

A remark on this clonotype: A much larger clone differs from this one at a single base, so this may be a read error. This sequence joins TRBV4-2 and TRBJ2-7; D remains ambiguous. CDR1 and CDR2 from the germline V gene are LGHNA and YNFKEQ. The CDR3 totals 14 residues. The CDR3 protein is CASSQEGANYEQNF. The CDR3 region has the DNA TGTGCCAGCAGCCAAGAGGGCGCGAACTACGAGCAGAACTTC.

The J gene is TRBJ2-3, the V gene TRBV7-8, with D hard to call. Germline loops: CDR1 SGHVS, CDR2 FQNEAQ. The CDR3 totals 12 residues. V was trimmed by 4 bases and J by 6 bases, leaving 8 bases between them. CDR3 coding DNA: TGTGCCAGCAGCTACCCCTGCGATACGCAGTATTTT. Its translation: CASSYPCDTQYF.

This chain links TRBV19 with TRBJ1-2; D possibly corresponds to TRBD1 (5 bases). The CDR3 is made up of 14 amino acids. The germline V gene encodes CDR1 LNHDA and CDR2 SQIVND (reference sequence). Between the trimmed V and J ends, which lost 3 bases and 5 bases, there was a span of 13 bases. CDR3 protein: CASSILDSLYGYTF. In DNA, the CDR3 is TGTGCCAGTAGTATCCTAGACAGTTTATATGGCTACACCTTC. Using reference TRBV19 and TRBJ1-2 for the parts outside the CDR3, the full variable domain is DGGITQSPKYLFRKEGQNVTLSCEQNLNHDAMYWYRQDPGQGLRLIYYSQIVNDFQKGDIAEGYSVSREKKESFPLTVTSAQKNPTAFYLCASSILDSLYGYTFGSGTRLTVV.

V is TRBV7-8 and J is TRBJ1-1; D is unresolved. This CDR3 spans 12 amino acids. Trimming took off 5 bases at V and 2 bases at J, with 6 bases between the two ends. CDR1 is SGHVS, CDR2 FQNEAQ, per germline. The chain's CDR3 is CASSDSNTEAFF. The CDR3 DNA is TGTGCCAGCAGCGATAGCAACACTGAAGCTTTCTTT.

The chain employs TRBV28 and TRBJ2-6; D remains ambiguous. Trimming shortened V by 8 bases and J by 2 bases, and 4 bases separated the two germline ends. The germline V gene has CDR1 MDHEN and CDR2 SYDVKM. The CDR3 extends over 12 amino acids. The CDR3 DNA sequence: TGTGCCAGCGGAGCTGGGGCCAACGTCCTGACTTTC. Residues: CASGAGANVLTF.

This clonotype turned up a few times. The gene calls are TRBV12-3 or TRBV12-4 and TRBJ1-4; D uncertain. V was shortened by 6 bases and J by 5 bases, with 22 bases between the two germline ends. The CDR3 is 17 residues long. Here the CDR3 DNA reads TGTGCCAGCAGCGACCCTGCCGGTTCCCGGGCAAATGAAAAACTGTTTTTT. Amino acids: CASSDPAGSRANEKLFF.